The 12 T cell receptor beta chains below come from one sample, sequenced in a study of glioma-infiltrating T cells. Amplification of TCR alpha and beta CDR3 regions from RNA used iRepertoire nested multiplex PCR. TCRdb reprocessed the multiplex PCR reads with MiXCR, giving one entry per CDR3 protein. The table records some 160,000 distinct CDR3 sequences, roughly two fifths of them present only once. The source material was glioma tissue, nonneoplastic brain tissue, or PBMCs (not recorded which). The receptors were gathered from a human donor with low-grade glioma or glioblastoma, undergoing nonglioma brain surgery, or in good health (not recorded which).

A remark on this clonotype: A read error is possible here, since a much larger clone lies one base away. The V gene is TRBV4-1, the J gene TRBJ1-1; tentatively, D is TRBD1 (5 bases). From germline, CDR1 is MGHRA and CDR2 YSYEKL. V gave up 1 base and J gave up 3 bases, with 12 bases separating them. The CDR3 totals 15 residues. As DNA, the CDR3 is TGCGCCAGCAGCCAAGTTCTAGGCAGGGACACTGAAGCTTTCTTT. This codes for CASSQVLGRDTEAFF.

This clonotype was found a few times. The chain employs TRBV5-5 and TRBJ2-1, with 9 positions matching TRBD1. J was trimmed by 7 bases and V by 3 bases; bases with no gene match: 5. Germline V gives CDR1 SGHKS, CDR2 YYEKEE (reference sequence). This CDR3 has 14 amino acids. CDR3 DNA: TGTGCCAGCAGCTCGGGACAGGGAGGGAATGAGCAGTTCTTC. Protein: CASSSGQGGNEQFF.

On this clonotype: With a much larger clone just one base away, this may be a read error. V and J are TRBV4-1 and TRBJ1-4; no clear D gene. Looked up from germline, CDR1 is MGHRA and CDR2 is YSYEKL. CDR3 length equals 12 residues. The CDR3 DNA is TGCGCCAGCAGACAAGGTCAACAAAAACTGTTTTTT. It translates to CASRQGQQKLFF.

This clonotype was seen ten or more times. The rearrangement joins TRBV15 to TRBJ1-5; D is uncertain. Trimming stripped 0 bases from V and 5 bases from J, with 11 bases between. Germline CDR1 reads LNHNV; CDR2 reads YYDKDF (reference sequence). This CDR3 contains 15 residues. CDR3 nucleotides: TGTGCCACCAGCAGAGATCTCGGTTATTATCAGCCCCAGCATTTT. Protein: CATSRDLGYYQPQHF.

This clonotype was detected a few times. This may be a read error: a much more frequent sequence differs by one nucleotide. J is TRBJ2-5 and V is TRBV6-1; 7 bases agree with TRBD1. Trimming at V came to 5 bases and at J to 1 base, leaving 7 bases not matched to a gene. Germline CDR1 is MNHNS and CDR2 is SASEGT. The CDR3 totals 15 residues. The CDR3 coding sequence is TGTGCCAGCAGTCATCTCCGGGACAGCCAAGAGACCCAGTACTTC. Its translation: CASSHLRDSQETQYF.

This clonotype was detected ten times or more. This rearrangement joins TRBV20-1 to TRBJ2-5; unclear D gene. CDR1 is DFQATT, CDR2 SNEGSKA, per germline (reference sequence). This CDR3 comprises 14 residues. Deletions cut 3 bases from V and 5 bases from J, with 16 bases between. CDR3 sequence reads: CSARGQSVEETQYF. The CDR3 coding sequence is TGCAGTGCTAGGGGTCAGTCGGTCGAGGAGACCCAGTACTTC.

The chain couples TRBV7-9 to TRBJ2-5, with D perhaps TRBD1 (5 bases). This CDR3 spans 13 amino acids. Trimming cost V 6 bases and J 4 bases, with 12 bases left between them. Per germline, CDR1 SEHNR and CDR2 FQNEAQ (reference sequence). In DNA, the CDR3 is TGTGCCAGCAGTACAGGCCCCAGAGAGACCCAGTACTTC. Translating gives CASSTGPRETQYF.

In the case of this clonotype: A read error is possible here, since a much larger clone lies one base away. This sequence joins TRBV2 and TRBJ2-1; D possibly corresponds to TRBD1 (5 bases). V lost 6 bases, J lost 10 bases, and 13 bases lay in between. From germline, CDR1 is SNHLY and CDR2 FYNNEI. The CDR3 covers 12 residues. The CDR3 is CASRQDSYEQFF. CDR3 sequence (DNA): TGTGCCAGCAGACAGGATTCCTACGAGCAGTTCTTC.

Worth noting for this clonotype: This may be a read error, as it is one base from a much larger clone. The chain is built from TRBV28 and TRBJ2-7; D might be TRBD1 or TRBD2, each matching 5 bases. Germline CDR1 and CDR2: MDHEN and SYDVKM. The CDR3 is 14 amino acids. CDR3 coding DNA: TGTGCCAGGAGTTCGCCGGGGCTGGCCTACGAGCAGTACTTC. Translated: CARSSPGLAYEQYF.

The CDR3 sequence: CASSFWDVQGFKYGYTF. In DNA, the CDR3 is TGCGCCAGCAGCTTTTGGGACGTACAGGGATTTAAATATGGCTACACCTTC. The V and J genes are TRBV5-1 and TRBJ1-2; D might be TRBD1 (6 bases). This CDR3 region has 17 residues. Between the trimmed V and J ends, which lost 2 bases and 5 bases, there was a span of 22 bases. Per the germline V gene, CDR1 is SGHRS and CDR2 is YFSETQ.

This chain connects TRBV7-2 to TRBJ2-7, with TRBD2 matching over 8 bases. The germline gives CDR1 SGHTA, CDR2 FQGNSA. CDR3 length: 16 amino acids. V was clipped by 0 bases and J by 5 bases; unmatched bases: 9. The CDR3 is CASSLAPAGALHEQYF. CDR3 coding DNA: TGTGCCAGCAGCTTAGCCCCAGCGGGAGCCCTACACGAGCAGTACTTC.

The chain joins TRBV7-2 to TRBJ1-5; TRBD1 aligns across 12 bases. After removal of 1 base from V and 6 bases from J, the junction contained 16 bases not matched to a gene. Germline CDR1 SGHTA, CDR2 FQGNSA. The CDR3 extends over 20 amino acids. This CDR3 reads CASSLVSILGTGGFGQPQHF. The CDR3 DNA sequence: TGTGCCAGCAGCTTAGTTTCAATTTTGGGGACAGGGGGCTTCGGTCAGCCCCAGCATTTT. The full variable domain, its missing parts supplied by reference TRBV7-2 and TRBJ1-5, is GAGVSQSPSNKVTEKGKDVELRCDPISGHTALYWYRQSLGQGLEFLIYFQGNSAPDKSGLPSDRFSAERTGGSVSTLTIQRTQQEDSAVYLCASSLVSILGTGGFGQPQHFGDGTRLSIL.